What follows are 28 T cell receptor beta chains derived from one specimen sequenced in a study of T cells in localized non-small cell lung cancer. This table comes from immunoSEQ multiplex PCR, and its TCRdb copy is limited to in-frame clones, with some not included. This table has 70,000 or so clones, 70% to 85% appearing once. The starting material was peripheral blood, obtained before any cancer treatment. The receptors were sampled from a female donor older than 55 with stage I lung adenocarcinoma.

This chain joins TRBV11-2 and TRBJ1-2; D might be TRBD1 (6 bases). CDR3 length equals 14 residues. The V gene's germline CDR1 is SGHAT and CDR2 FQNNGV. Trimming took 0 bases from V and 4 from J, leaving 9 bases between them. The chain's CDR3 is CASSLDAGVYGYTF. In nucleotides, the CDR3 is TGTGCCAGCAGCTTAGATGCAGGGGTCTATGGCTACACCTTC.

This chain connects TRBV5-1 to TRBJ2-5; D uncertain. This CDR3 spans 14 amino acids. The germline gives CDR1 SGHRS, CDR2 YFSETQ. V was cut by 3 bases and J by 0 bases, with 9 bases left in between. CDR3: CASSSSPNQETQYF. CDR3 DNA sequence: TGCGCCAGCAGCTCCTCCCCAAACCAAGAGACCCAGTACTTC.

J is TRBJ2-7 and V is TRBV4-1; 9 bases agree with TRBD1. CDR1 is MGHRA, CDR2 YSYEKL, per germline. The trim removed 4 bases at V and 2 bases at J, leaving 0 bases unmatched. This CDR3 has 13 residues. The CDR3 loop reads CASSRDRAYEQYF. The CDR3 nucleotides are TGCGCCAGCAGCCGGGACAGGGCCTACGAGCAGTACTTC.

The V call is TRBV7-2, the J call TRBJ1-4; D gene uncertain. Germline CDR1 SGHTA, CDR2 FQGNSA. This CDR3 is built from 13 residues. The V gene lost 3 bases and the J gene lost 8 bases, with 10 bases spanning the gap. CDR3 sequence reads: CASSFNLGEKLFF. CDR3 sequence (DNA): TGTGCCAGCAGCTTTAATTTGGGGGAAAAACTGTTTTTT.

The CDR3 DNA reads as TGTGCCAGCAGCTTCTACCGACAGTCCGGAGGACTGTTTTTT. It specifies CASSFYRQSGGLFF. The chain combines TRBV7-2 with TRBJ1-4; possibly TRBD1 for D (5 bases). CDR1 and CDR2 from the germline V gene are SGHTA and FQGNSA. The CDR3 length is 14 residues. V was cut by 3 bases and J by 13 bases, with 18 bases left in between.

The chain combines TRBV6-6 with TRBJ2-7; no firm D call. V gave up 6 bases and J gave up 2 bases, with 11 bases separating them. The CDR3 runs to 13 residues. Germline CDR1 and CDR2: MNHNY and SVGAGI (reference sequence). In nucleotides, the CDR3 is TGTGCCAGCAGCCACGACCGGACCTACGAGCAGTACTTC. This translates into CASSHDRTYEQYF.

The chain has TRBV6-5 and TRBJ1-5, with a tentative D call TRBD1 (5 bases). Germline V gene data show CDR1 as MNHEY and CDR2 as SVGAGI. The CDR3 consists of 13 residues. The V end lost 6 bases, the J end lost 7 bases, and 13 bases lay between the germline ends. This CDR3 is CASRWGLGQPQHF. In DNA, the CDR3 is TGTGCCAGCAGATGGGGGTTGGGGCAGCCCCAGCATTTT.

The genes are TRBV7-8 and TRBJ2-3, with D perhaps TRBD1 (5 bases). Germline V CDR1 and CDR2: SGHVS, FQNEAQ. The V end lost 5 bases, the J end lost 6 bases, and 18 bases lay between the germline ends. The length of the CDR3 is 15 residues. Here the CDR3 DNA reads TGTGCCAGCAGCAAAGGTCAGGTTGGGGCGGATACGCAGTATTTT. As protein: CASSKGQVGADTQYF.

The chain has TRBV10-3 and TRBJ1-3; D is undetermined. V lost 3 bases, J lost 2 bases, and 5 bases lay in between. Germline CDR1 is ENHRY and CDR2 is SYGVKD. This CDR3 contains 13 residues. The chain's CDR3 is CAISEGTGNTIYF. In nucleotides, the CDR3 is TGTGCCATCAGTGAAGGGACTGGAAACACCATATATTTT.

V and J are TRBV6-6 and TRBJ2-1; D may be TRBD2 (7 bases). CDR1 is MNHNY, CDR2 SVGAGI, per germline (reference sequence). The CDR3 loop spans 12 amino acids. Trimming left V 4 bases short and J 9 bases short, with 10 bases between. CDR3 sequence (DNA): TGTGCCAGCAGTTGGGGGGGCAGTGAGCAGTTCTTC. Translated: CASSWGGSEQFF.

The chain links TRBV29-1 to TRBJ2-7; 10 nucleotides align to TRBD1. The CDR3 has 13 amino acids. V lost 4 bases and J lost 1; bases outside the gene matches: 1. The germline gives CDR1 SQVTM, CDR2 ANQGSEA. CDR3: CSVGTGGSYEQYF. CDR3 nucleotide sequence: TGCAGCGTTGGGACAGGGGGTTCCTACGAGCAGTACTTC.

The gene calls are TRBV5-4 and TRBJ2-5; 8 bases match TRBD1. The CDR3 covers 16 residues. After removal of 0 bases from V and 5 bases from J, the junction contained 9 bases not matched to a gene. Germline V gene sequence: CDR1 SGHNT, CDR2 YYREEE (reference sequence). The chain's CDR3 is CASSLEQGATMETQYF. CDR3 sequence (DNA): TGTGCCAGCAGCTTGGAGCAGGGGGCTACTATGGAGACCCAGTACTTC.

The chain's CDR3 is CASSVAGDTEAFF. CDR3 in DNA: TGTGCCAGCAGCGTAGCGGGGGACACTGAAGCTTTCTTT. This rearrangement joins TRBV9 to TRBJ1-1; the D gene is possibly TRBD1 (5 bases). Trimming left V 0 bases short and J 3 bases short, with 6 bases between. CDR1 SGDLS and CDR2 YYNGEE come from the germline V gene. CDR3 length: 13 residues.

The gene calls are TRBV19 and TRBJ1-6; D might be TRBD1 (6 bases). Germline V gene data show CDR1 as LNHDA and CDR2 as SQIVND (reference sequence). CDR3 length: 14 amino acids. V lost 5 bases and J lost 6, with 11 bases in between. The CDR3 DNA reads as TGTGCCAGTAGTTTCGGACAGACTAATTCACCCCTCCACTTT. Amino acids: CASSFGQTNSPLHF.

V gene TRBV5-1 combines with J gene TRBJ2-3, with 10 bases aligning to TRBD2. The CDR3 is made up of 17 amino acids. CDR1 SGHRS and CDR2 YFSETQ come from the germline V gene. With V trimmed by 4 bases and J by 1 base, 9 bases remained unmatched. The CDR3 protein is CASSRSAGGLGTDTQYF. As DNA, the CDR3 is TGCGCCAGCAGCCGGTCAGCGGGGGGGCTAGGCACAGATACGCAGTATTTT.

About this clone itself: This specimen includes other DNA sequences encoding the same CDR3. J is TRBJ2-1 and V is TRBV5-1; D may correspond to TRBD1 or TRBD2 (5 bases each). V was trimmed by 0 bases and J by 7 bases, leaving 5 bases between them. Germline lookup yields CDR1 SGHRS and CDR2 YFSETQ. The CDR3 runs 12 residues. Here the CDR3 DNA reads TGCGCCAGCAGCTTGGGGGGGAATGAGCAGTTCTTC. This sequence encodes CASSLGGNEQFF.

The chain couples TRBV7-2 to TRBJ2-1; D is unresolved. Germline CDR1 is SGHTA and CDR2 is FQGNSA. The ends were cut back, 2 bases at V and 6 bases at J, with 11 bases in the middle. CDR3 length equals 14 residues. The CDR3 sequence is CASSLPLAVNEQFF. The CDR3 DNA sequence: TGTGCCAGCAGCTTACCCCTGGCAGTCAATGAGCAGTTCTTC.

V is TRBV7-2 and J is TRBJ1-6; no clear D. Germline loops: CDR1 SGHTA, CDR2 FQGNSA. Trimming shortened V by 1 base and J by 5 bases, and 9 bases separated the two germline ends. The CDR3 consists of 15 residues. CDR3 in amino acids: CASSLGARNNSPLHF. For the CDR3, the DNA is TGTGCCAGCAGCTTAGGGGCCAGAAATAATTCACCCCTCCACTTT.

The chain combines TRBV5-1 with TRBJ2-3; 13 nucleotides align to TRBD2. The CDR3 contains 17 residues. CDR1 is SGHRS, CDR2 YFSETQ, per germline. Unmatched junction bases numbered 5, after V lost 4 bases and J lost 0 bases. The CDR3 region has the DNA TGCGCCAGCAGCACCGGGACTAGCGGGACTAGCACAGATACGCAGTATTTT. This gives the protein CASSTGTSGTSTDTQYF.

The chain joins TRBV20-1 to TRBJ2-5; either TRBD1 or TRBD2 may fit D (7 bases each). The length of the CDR3 is 11 residues. Germline CDR1 DFQATT, CDR2 SNEGSKA (reference sequence). Trimming pared 6 bases from V and 11 bases from J, leaving 16 bases between. As DNA, the CDR3 is TGCAGTGCCCAGGGGGGGCTAGGACAGTACTTC. Protein: CSAQGGLGQYF.

In nucleotides, the CDR3 is TGTGCCAGCAGCTTAGCGGCTTTGAAAACAGAGCAGTTCTTC. Translated: CASSLAALKTEQFF. V is TRBV7-2 and J is TRBJ2-1; the D is unclear. Trimming shortened V by 0 bases and J by 10 bases, and 13 bases separated the two germline ends. CDR1 and CDR2 (germline): SGHTA, FQGNSA. The CDR3 is made up of 14 amino acids. Drawing the rest from reference TRBV7-2 and TRBJ2-1, the complete variable domain is GAGVSQSPSNKVTEKGKDVELRCDPISGHTALYWYRQSLGQGLEFLIYFQGNSAPDKSGLPSDRFSAERTGGSVSTLTIQRTQQEDSAVYLCASSLAALKTEQFFGPGTRLTVL.

The sample holds a few counts of this clone. This chain links TRBV7-2 with TRBJ2-7, with 9 bases that match TRBD1. The CDR3 totals 15 residues. Germline V gene sequence: CDR1 SGHTA, CDR2 FQGNSA. V was clipped by 1 base and J by 4 bases; unmatched bases: 5. CDR3 DNA sequence: TGTGCCAGCAGCTTAGTGGGACAGGGCGTGTACGAGCAGTACTTC. Translating it yields CASSLVGQGVYEQYF.

The chain recombines TRBV6-1 with TRBJ2-5, with D perhaps TRBD1 (6 bases). The germline gives CDR1 MNHNS, CDR2 SASEGT. CDR3 length equals 13 residues. The V end lost 10 bases, the J end lost 4 bases, and 16 bases lay between the germline ends. The CDR3 reads CATPQQGTETQYF. The CDR3 nucleotides read TGTGCCACTCCACAACAGGGAACAGAGACCCAGTACTTC.

This clone was recorded a few times. The chain uses TRBV6-5 and TRBJ1-5; possible D gene TRBD1, 5 bases. Trimming took 5 bases from V and 6 from J, leaving 14 bases between them. The CDR3 is 14 residues long. CDR1 is MNHEY and CDR2 is SVGAGI in the germline V gene. CDR3 sequence (DNA): TGTGCCAGCAGTCCGGTCGGGGGGAGTCAGCCCCAGCATTTT. It translates to CASSPVGGSQPQHF.

This chain links TRBV6-6 with TRBJ1-1, with no clear D. Germline-derived CDR1 and CDR2 are MNHNY and SVGAGI (reference sequence). This CDR3 contains 13 residues. The V end was cut by 5 bases, the J end by 7 bases, with 14 bases between. CDR3 protein: CASSTTRHIEAFF. CDR3 coding DNA: TGTGCCAGCAGTACGACACGGCACATTGAAGCTTTCTTT.

The V call is TRBV18, the J call TRBJ2-1; TRBD2 is a possible D gene (5 bases). The CDR3 covers 14 residues. V was trimmed by 4 bases and J by 4 bases, leaving 11 bases between them. The germline CDR1 and CDR2 sequences are KGHSH and LQKENI. The CDR3 region has the DNA TGTGCCAGCTCACTAATGGACTCTTACAATGAGCAGTTCTTC. Protein product: CASSLMDSYNEQFF.

This rearrangement joins TRBV9 to TRBJ2-1; TRBD2 agrees at 12 bases. CDR1 is SGDLS and CDR2 is YYNGEE in the germline V gene. This CDR3 has 15 amino acids. V trimming: 3 bases; J trimming: 3 bases; junction bases outside the gene matches: 1. In DNA form, the CDR3 reads TGTGCCAGCAGCGAGACTAGCGGGGGCTACAATGAGCAGTTCTTC. This sequence encodes CASSETSGGYNEQFF.

This chain uses TRBV7-8 with TRBJ2-1; D may correspond to TRBD1 or TRBD2 (6 bases each). This CDR3 is built from 14 residues. Germline V gives CDR1 SGHVS, CDR2 FQNEAQ. Trimming removed 5 bases at V and 9 bases at J, with 17 bases between. In nucleotides, the CDR3 is TGTGCCAGCAGCCCTTTTTCCGGGGGCAGTGAGCAGTTCTTC. Translating it yields CASSPFSGGSEQFF.